Following are 17 T cell receptor beta chains from one sample sequenced in a study of early T cells in non-severe SARS-CoV-2 infection. TCRdb re-analysed the 5' RACE reads in MiXCR, keeping a single row per CDR3 protein. The sample records 70,000 or so distinct CDR3 sequences, about 13% being singletons. Sequenced input: whole blood. Receptors were obtained from an adult who was a healthcare worker with PCR-confirmed SARS-CoV-2 infection or an uninfected control (not recorded which).

The V gene is TRBV29-1, the J gene TRBJ2-2; 9 nucleotides align to TRBD1. The CDR3 is made up of 16 amino acids. Germline trimming cut 5 bases from V and 3 bases from J; bases unmatched to any gene: 10. Looked up from germline, CDR1 is SQVTM and CDR2 is ANQGSEA. The CDR3 sequence is CSVLRGTGLDTGELFF. Written as DNA, the CDR3 is TGCAGCGTTTTAAGGGGGACAGGGCTAGACACCGGGGAGCTGTTTTTT.

The CDR3 DNA reads TGTGCCGCTCGATTAAACCAAGGGTATGGCTACACCTTC. This translates into CAARLNQGYGYTF. This chain joins TRBV28 and TRBJ1-2; the D is unclear. This CDR3 has 13 amino acids. V gave up 11 bases and J gave up 5 bases, with 18 bases separating them. Germline CDR1 reads MDHEN; CDR2 reads SYDVKM.

The chain links TRBV12-3 or TRBV12-4 to TRBJ1-5; possibly TRBD1 for D (5 bases). CDR3 length: 15 amino acids. V shed 3 bases and J shed 0 bases, with 9 bases lying between them. CDR3 sequence reads: CASSLRGNSNQPQHF. The CDR3 nucleotides read TGTGCCAGCAGTTTGAGGGGTAATAGCAATCAGCCCCAGCATTTT.

This clonotype occurred a few times. The chain is built from TRBV20-1 and TRBJ1-1; D perhaps matches TRBD1 (6 bases). The CDR3 extends over 14 amino acids. Germline V gene sequence: CDR1 DFQATT, CDR2 SNEGSKA (reference sequence). The V end lost 5 bases, the J end lost 1 base, and 14 bases lay between the germline ends. Here the CDR3 reads CSAYDWGQNTEAFF. The CDR3, as DNA: TGCAGTGCTTATGATTGGGGACAGAACACTGAAGCTTTCTTT.

This clonotype showed up many times. This chain links TRBV18 with TRBJ1-5; 10 bases are shared with TRBD1. CDR1 and CDR2 from the germline V gene are KGHSH and LQKENI. With V trimmed by 5 bases and J by 5 bases, 0 bases remained unmatched. The CDR3 is 13 amino acids. The CDR3 coding sequence is TGTGCCAGCTCAGGACAGGGGGATCAGCCCCAGCATTTT. Translating gives CASSGQGDQPQHF.

This clonotype was observed a handful of times. The rearrangement links TRBV29-1 to TRBJ2-3, with TRBD2 identical over 15 bases. The CDR3 runs 14 residues. Germline lookup yields CDR1 SQVTM and CDR2 ANQGSEA. The J segment lost 4 bases and the V segment lost 6 bases, leaving 2 bases of the junction unmatched. CDR3 bases: TGCAGCGTGGGACTAGCGGGGGGTGCAGATACGCAGTATTTT. It yields the protein CSVGLAGGADTQYF.

This chain links TRBV7-6 with TRBJ2-1, with TRBD2 matching over 11 bases. Unmatched junction bases numbered 5, after V lost 5 bases and J lost 2 bases. This CDR3 region has 16 residues. The V gene's germline CDR1 is SGHVS and CDR2 FNYEAQ. The CDR3 reads CASSPRSGGAYNEQFF. CDR3 nucleotides: TGTGCCAGCAGCCCCCGTAGCGGGGGGGCCTACAATGAGCAGTTCTTC.

This clonotype came up a few times. The chain combines TRBV20-1 with TRBJ2-7, with TRBD2 as a possible D gene (7 bases). The V end was cut by 6 bases, the J end by 0 bases, with 15 bases between. There are 14 residues in the CDR3. Germline CDR1 and CDR2: DFQATT and SNEGSKA (reference sequence). CDR3 in DNA: TGCAGTGCCACGGGGGGCTCAAGCTCCTACGAGCAGTACTTC. It is translated as CSATGGSSSYEQYF.

About this clonotype itself: The missing conserved phenylalanine or tryptophan at the end of this CDR3 makes a read error likely. This sequence joins TRBV9 and TRBJ2-7, with 7 bases lining up with TRBD1. The V gene's germline CDR1 is SGDLS and CDR2 YYNGEE. Trimming cost V 3 bases and J 3 bases; bases outside gene matches: 6. The CDR3 loop spans 14 amino acids. CDR3 coding DNA: TGTGCCAGCAGCGGCCGGGACAGCAGCTACGAGCAGTACTCC. This sequence encodes CASSGRDSSYEQYS.

J is TRBJ1-1 and V is TRBV29-1; 9 bases line up with TRBD1. Germline CDR1 and CDR2: SQVTM and ANQGSEA. The CDR3 has 15 residues. V was clipped by 7 bases and J by 7 bases; unmatched bases: 16. CDR3: CSGISSGTGFVEAFF. The CDR3 DNA follows: TGCAGCGGCATTAGTTCCGGGACAGGGTTTGTTGAAGCTTTCTTT.

The V call is TRBV7-8, the J call TRBJ1-1, with 7 bases lining up with TRBD1. The CDR3 spans 15 residues. Per the germline V gene, CDR1 is SGHVS and CDR2 is FQNEAQ. Losses at the gene ends were 4 bases for V and 0 bases for J; bases not matched to a gene: 5. The CDR3 DNA is TGTGCCAGCAGCTCCGAGACAGGGCTGAACACTGAAGCTTTCTTT. Translation: CASSSETGLNTEAFF.

This clonotype was observed many times. This rearrangement joins TRBV12-2 to TRBJ1-1; the DNA was not compared with TRBD1, the D call given in the table. TRBV12-2 is given as a pseudogene. The CDR3 runs to 19 residues. Here the CDR3 DNA reads TGTGCAAGTCGGTTTCGCCCCAGGGTGCCTATCTTCATGAACACTGAAGCTTTCTTT. Translation: CASRFRPRVPIFMNTEAFF.

This clonotype was seen a handful of times. V usage is TRBV18 and J usage is TRBJ2-3; D is tentatively TRBD1 or TRBD2 (5 bases each). Germline loops: CDR1 KGHSH, CDR2 LQKENI. This CDR3 comprises 16 residues. V lost 0 bases, J lost 0 bases, and 10 bases lay in between. In DNA, the CDR3 is TGTGCCAGCTCACCACCGGGGACCTTTAGCACAGATACGCAGTATTTT. Protein sequence: CASSPPGTFSTDTQYF.

This clonotype was seen repeatedly, ten times or more. This chain uses TRBV21-1 with TRBJ2-7. TRBV21-1 is a pseudogene segment. The CDR3 extends over 9 amino acids. The CDR3, as DNA: TGTGCCAGCAGCTTGGGGTTCATGGTG. Amino acid sequence: CASSLGFMV.

This clonotype was seen just once. The chain is built from TRBV25-1 and TRBJ1-3; 7 nucleotides match TRBD1. V shed 6 bases, J shed 3 bases, and the junction held 5 bases outside the gene matches. Germline-derived CDR1 and CDR2 are MGHDK and SYGVNS. The CDR3 is 14 residues long. CDR3 coding DNA: TGTGCCAGCAGCGATCGGGACAGTGGAAACACCATATATTTT. This gives the protein CASSDRDSGNTIYF.

The chain has TRBV3-1 and TRBJ2-6; D uncertain. V lost 2 bases and J 1 base, leaving 6 bases between the germline ends. The CDR3 covers 15 residues. Germline V gives CDR1 LGHDT, CDR2 YNNKEL (reference sequence). The CDR3 bases are TGTGCCAGCAGCCAATGGGCATCTGGGGCCAACGTCCTGACTTTC. Translation gives CASSQWASGANVLTF.

Only a few counts were recorded for this clonotype. The rearrangement links TRBV30 to TRBJ1-6; maybe TRBD1 (6 bases). Trimming took 1 base from V and 9 from J, leaving 13 bases between them. Germline CDR1 reads GTSNPN; CDR2 reads SVGIG (reference sequence). The CDR3 runs 14 residues. DNA for the CDR3: TGTGCCTGGAGTGGCGACAGGAGGGGTTCACCCCTCCACTTT. Translated, it gives CAWSGDRRGSPLHF.